This note documents a single TCR beta chain sequence. The data derive from a study of graft-versus-host responses after intestinal transplantation. The CDR3 runs 15 residues. V was cut by 2 bases and J by 6 bases, with 17 bases left in between. Assay used: immunoSEQ multiplex PCR; TCRdb lists only in-frame clones, some missing. The sample lists about 23,000 clones, 85% to 95% seen once, with less than 2% in the top ten. J is TRBJ2-7 and V is TRBV23-1, with D maybe TRBD1 (5 bases). TRBV23-1 is recorded as an ORF, its role being uncertain. The sequences come from PBMCs, collected just over 38 days after intestinal transplant. The receptor comes from a human patient who received an intestinal transplant, so some T cells may come from the graft donor. CDR3 DNA sequence: TGCGCCAGCAGTCAAAGACAGTGCGCGACTGGCGAGCAGTACTTC. Translated: CASSQRQCATGEQYF.